A single sample is the source of the 6 T cell receptor beta chains below, sequenced in a study of blood T cell repertoires in COVID-19. Measured with immunoSEQ multiplex PCR; TCRdb has only the in-frame clones, and not every one. The data hold just under 300,000 clones, with more than 85% observed a single time. The sequenced sample was peripheral blood. These receptors were taken from a man between 65 and 80 years old with acute or convalescent COVID-19.

Only one count was recorded for this clone. The chain links TRBV7-9 to TRBJ1-4, with 8 bases matching TRBD1. Germline-derived CDR1 and CDR2 are SEHNR and FQNEAQ (reference sequence). The CDR3 consists of 14 residues. The ends lost 2 bases at V and 6 bases at J; junction bases unmatched: 2. Here the CDR3 DNA reads TGTGCCAGCAGCTTAACAGGGGGGGATGAAAAACTGTTTTTT. Its translation is CASSLTGGDEKLFF.

V gene TRBV9 combines with J gene TRBJ1-2, with TRBD1 identical over 7 bases. The trim removed 1 base at V and 3 bases at J, leaving 3 bases unmatched. The CDR3 totals 14 residues. In germline, CDR1 is SGDLS, CDR2 YYNGEE. CDR3 DNA sequence: TGTGCCAGCAGCGTATACAGGGGAGACTATGGCTACACCTTC. This gives the protein CASSVYRGDYGYTF.

The chain employs TRBV5-5 and TRBJ2-3; 14 bases map to TRBD2. Trimming cost V 5 bases and J 10 bases; bases outside gene matches: 15. The CDR3 totals 17 residues. Germline CDR1 SGHKS, CDR2 YYEKEE (reference sequence). DNA of the CDR3: TGTGCCAGCAGTTTCCGGTCCGCGACTAGCGGGGGGGAGCCGCAGTATTTT. It is translated as CASSFRSATSGGEPQYF.

This chain uses TRBV5-6 with TRBJ1-4; D gene unclear. In germline, CDR1 is SGHDT, CDR2 YYEEEE. This CDR3 region has 15 residues. V shed 4 bases and J shed 5 bases, with 15 bases lying between them. CDR3 residues: CASSRWAGMNEKLFF. CDR3 in DNA: TGTGCCAGCAGCCGATGGGCGGGTATGAATGAAAAACTGTTTTTT. The full variable domain, rest sourced from reference TRBV5-6 and TRBJ1-4, is DAGVTQSPTHLIKTRGQQVTLRCSPKSGHDTVSWYQQALGQGPQFIFQYYEEEERQRGNFPDRFSGHQFPNYSSELNVNALLLGDSALYLCASSRWAGMNEKLFFGSGTQLSVL.

The chain joins TRBV4-2 to TRBJ2-3; 10 nucleotides agree with TRBD2. The CDR3 has 20 residues. The V gene end was trimmed by 2 bases and the J gene end by 4 bases; junction bases not matched to a gene: 18. Germline CDR1 reads LGHNA; CDR2 reads YNFKEQ. In DNA, the CDR3 is TGTGCCAGCAGCCAAAAGAAATCTAGCGGGGGACCTTCGAGTGCAGATACGCAGTATTTT. Its protein is CASSQKKSSGGPSSADTQYF.

The chain joins TRBV5-1 to TRBJ2-1; TRBD2 is a possible D gene (7 bases). Trimming cost V 4 bases and J 3 bases, with 17 bases left between them. CDR1 and CDR2 (germline): SGHRS, YFSETQ. The CDR3 consists of 16 residues. The CDR3 loop is CASSRGGNRDYNEQFF. CDR3 coding DNA: TGCGCCAGCAGCCGGGGAGGGAACAGGGACTACAATGAGCAGTTCTTC.